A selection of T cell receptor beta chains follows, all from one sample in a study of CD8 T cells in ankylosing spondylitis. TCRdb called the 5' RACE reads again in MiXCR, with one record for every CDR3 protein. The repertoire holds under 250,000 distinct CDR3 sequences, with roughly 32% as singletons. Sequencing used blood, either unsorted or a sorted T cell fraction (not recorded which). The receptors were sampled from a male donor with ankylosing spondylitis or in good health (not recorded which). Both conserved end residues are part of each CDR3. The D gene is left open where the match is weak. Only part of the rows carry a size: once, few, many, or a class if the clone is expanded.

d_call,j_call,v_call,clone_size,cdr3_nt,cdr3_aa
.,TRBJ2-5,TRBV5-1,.,TGCGCCAGCAGCTTTCGACCGCGAGAGACCCAGTACTTC,CASSFRPRETQYF
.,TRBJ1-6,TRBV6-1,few,TGTGCCAGCAGGCACTTGGTGGGATCACCCCTCCACTTT,CASRHLVGSPLHF
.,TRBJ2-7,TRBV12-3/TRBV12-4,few,TGTGCCAGCGGACATCCACAGGCCGAGGGGCAGTACTTC,CASGHPQAEGQYF
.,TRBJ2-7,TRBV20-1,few,TGCAGTGCTAGAGAAGTCAGGCTCCCCCGAACCTACGAGCAGTACTTC,CSAREVRLPRTYEQYF
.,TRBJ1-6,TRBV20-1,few,TGCAGTGCTAGCGGTAGAGGGCTTTCACCCCTCCACTTT,CSASGRGLSPLHF
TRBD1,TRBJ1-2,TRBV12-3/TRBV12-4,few,TGTGCCAGCAGTGGGACAGGGCAGGGCTATGGCTACACCTTC,CASSGTGQGYGYTF
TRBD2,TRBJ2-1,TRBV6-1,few,TGTGCCAGCGGAAGGAGAGTAGCGGGGGGGTTCTACAATGAGCAGTTCTTC,CASGRRVAGGFYNEQFF
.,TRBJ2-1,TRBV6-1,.,TGTGCCAGCAGCCGAGGGGTCGACAATGAGCAGTTCTTC,CASSRGVDNEQFF
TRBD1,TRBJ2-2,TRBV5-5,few,TGTGCCAGCAGCCGACAGGGGAACACCGGGGAGCTGTTTTTT,CASSRQGNTGELFF
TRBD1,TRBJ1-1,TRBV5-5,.,TGTGCCAGCAGCTTTGCCGCCAGATGGACAGGGGGCACTGAAGCTTTCTTT,CASSFAARWTGGTEAFF
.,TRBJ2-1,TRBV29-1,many,TGCAGCGTAGGGGGTGTCAATGAGCAGTTCTTC,CSVGGVNEQFF
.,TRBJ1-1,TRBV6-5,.,TGTGCCAGCAGTTACTCGAGACCGCTGAACACTGAAGCTATCTTT,CASSYSRPLNTEAIF
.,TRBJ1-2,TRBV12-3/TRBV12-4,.,TGTGCCAGCAGCCCCATGCGGCGGGGTAACCTCGGCTACACCTTC,CASSPMRRGNLGYTF
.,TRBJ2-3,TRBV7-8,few,TGTGCCAGCAGCTCAACCATGGGGGACACCACAGATACGCAGTATTTT,CASSSTMGDTTDTQYF
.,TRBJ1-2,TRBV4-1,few,TGCGCCAGCAGCCAAGGGGACGGTGGCTACACCTTC,CASSQGDGGYTF
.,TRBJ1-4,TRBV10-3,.,TGTGCCATCAGTGAAGGGCAGGCCCCAGAAAAACTGTTTTTT,CAISEGQAPEKLFF
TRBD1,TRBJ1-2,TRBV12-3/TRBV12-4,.,TGTGCCAGCAGTGAAGGACAGGCCGGAGGCTACACCTTC,CASSEGQAGGYTF
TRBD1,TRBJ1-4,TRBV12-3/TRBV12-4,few,TGTGCCAGCAGTCCGGGACAGGGCGGTGAAAAACTGTTTTTT,CASSPGQGGEKLFF
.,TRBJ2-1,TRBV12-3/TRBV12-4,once,TGTGCCAGCAGTTGGGATGACAATGAGCAGTTCTTC,CASSWDDNEQFF
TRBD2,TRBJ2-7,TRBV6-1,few,TGTGCCAGCTCTTCCGGGACTACGAACTCCGAGCAGTACTTC,CASSSGTTNSEQYF
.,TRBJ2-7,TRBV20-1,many,TGCAGTCCCTCCACGAACTACGAGCAGTACTTC,CSPSTNYEQYF
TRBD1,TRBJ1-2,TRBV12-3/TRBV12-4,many,TGTGCCAGCGTCCGTGACAGGGGAGGCTACACCTTC,CASVRDRGGYTF
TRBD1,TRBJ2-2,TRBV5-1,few,TGCGCCAGCAGCGGGGGACAGGACCCTCGGGACGGGGAGCTGTTTTTT,CASSGGQDPRDGELFF
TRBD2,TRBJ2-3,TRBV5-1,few,TGCGCCAGCAGCTTGCGGGGGGGCCTCGTGGGCACAGATACGCAGTATTTT,CASSLRGGLVGTDTQYF
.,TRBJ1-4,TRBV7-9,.,TGTGCCAGCAGCCGCGAAGAAAAACTGTTTTTT,CASSREEKLFF
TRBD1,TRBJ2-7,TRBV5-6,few,TGTGCCAGCAGCACGGGACAGCTGTCATCCTACGAGCAGTACTTC,CASSTGQLSSYEQYF
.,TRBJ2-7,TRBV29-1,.,TGCAGCGTTGGGGACGGAAGGTTGTACGAGCAGTACTTC,CSVGDGRLYEQYF
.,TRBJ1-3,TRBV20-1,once,TGCAGTGCTAGCTCCCCGGGAGGAAACACCATATATTTT,CSASSPGGNTIYF
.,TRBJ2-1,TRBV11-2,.,TGTGGCAGCAGCTTTGGAGGGGAAGCTTCCTACAATGAGCAGTTCTTC,CGSSFGGEASYNEQFF
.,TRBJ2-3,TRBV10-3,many,TGTGCCATCAGTGACCGGGACGGCCACACAGATACGCAGTATTTT,CAISDRDGHTDTQYF
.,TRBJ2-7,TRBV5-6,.,TGTGCCAGCAGCTCAGGGGTTTACGAGCAGTACTTC,CASSSGVYEQYF
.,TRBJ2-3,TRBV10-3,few,TGTGCCATCAGTCCCAACCCCGGATCGGGCACAGATACGCAGTATTTT,CAISPNPGSGTDTQYF
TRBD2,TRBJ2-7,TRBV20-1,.,TGCAGTGCTAGAGATAGCGGGGGAACCTACGAGCAGTACTTC,CSARDSGGTYEQYF
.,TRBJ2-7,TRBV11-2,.,TGTGCCAGCAGCTTAGACGGGATCGCGGCCTACGAGCAGTACTTC,CASSLDGIAAYEQYF
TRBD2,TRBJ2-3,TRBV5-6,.,TGTGCCAGCAGCTCTTGGGGGGGAGATACGCAGTATTTT,CASSSWGGDTQYF